This entry describes one TCR beta chain. Antigen specificity is unknown. The data belong to a study of shared clonotypes between healthy human individuals. Trimming removed 9 bases at V and 4 bases at J, with 15 bases between. Germline V gene sequence: CDR1 SNHLY, CDR2 FYNNEI. The CDR3 has 13 residues. General study findings and limits: Sequencing depth was predicted to influence how clonotypes are shared among donors.

The method was immunoSEQ multiplex PCR; TCRdb's version includes in-frame clones alone and lacks a portion of them. The sample carries more than 2 million clones, about 94% recorded once. The sequence derives from a man aged 18 to 35 in good health. Material: naive CD4+ T cells sorted from blood. As for subset: CD45RA+ positively selected. The gene calls are TRBV2 and TRBJ1-2; D ambiguous. This CDR3 reads CASTSRLSYGYTF. CDR3 nucleotides: TGTGCCAGTACCAGTAGGCTTAGCTATGGCTACACCTTC.